A single sample is the source of the 5 T cell receptor beta chains below, sequenced in a study of sequential checkpoint blockade in melanoma. Treatment described: randomized to nivolumab then ipilimumab (arm A) or the reverse (arm B). Sequenced by immunoSEQ multiplex PCR; TCRdb stores in-frame clones only, minus some. This table holds 25,000 to 30,000 clones, approximately 80% found once. This sample comprised CD8+ T cells sorted from blood (inferred from file names), obtained from a patient given nivolumab and ipilimumab in sequence. The receptor source for this set is a human donor with melanoma.

The rearrangement links TRBV5-4 to TRBJ2-2; D not resolved. The V end was cut by 4 bases, the J end by 8 bases, with 9 bases between. Germline V gene data show CDR1 as SGHNT and CDR2 as YYREEE (reference sequence). The CDR3 loop spans 12 amino acids. CDR3 residues: CASSPPEGELFF. The CDR3 nucleotides are TGTGCCAGCAGCCCTCCTGAGGGGGAGCTGTTTTTT.

The gene calls are TRBV6-1 and TRBJ2-7; 8 positions agree with TRBD1. Trimming at V came to 3 bases and at J to 3 bases, leaving 7 bases not matched to a gene. The CDR3 consists of 15 residues. Germline V gene lookup returns CDR1 MNHNS and CDR2 SASEGT. Here the CDR3 reads CASSEGQGASYEQYF. CDR3 bases: TGTGCCAGCAGTGAGGGCCAGGGGGCGAGCTACGAGCAGTACTTC.

This clone was detected only a few times. J is TRBJ2-7 and V is TRBV12-5; D is possibly TRBD1 (6 bases). CDR1 and CDR2 from the germline V gene are LGHNT and FRNRAP. The V gene lost 4 bases and the J gene lost 6 bases, with 13 bases spanning the gap. The CDR3 covers 13 residues. CDR3 region: CASGWERGFEQYF. For the CDR3, the DNA is TGTGCTAGTGGTTGGGAGAGGGGGTTCGAGCAGTACTTC.

This rearrangement joins TRBV7-2 to TRBJ1-6; 7 bases are a match to TRBD1. CDR3 length equals 15 residues. V lost 3 bases, J lost 7 bases, and 6 bases stayed unmatched. Per germline, CDR1 SGHTA and CDR2 FQGNSA. The CDR3 coding sequence is TGTGCCAGCAGCTTTACAGGGGCCCTGAATTCACCCCTCCACTTT. Translating it yields CASSFTGALNSPLHF.

The V call is TRBV9, the J call TRBJ2-5; D might be TRBD1 (7 bases). This CDR3 has 16 amino acids. The germline V gene encodes CDR1 SGDLS and CDR2 YYNGEE. V shed 0 bases and J shed 2 bases, with 14 bases lying between them. This CDR3 reads CASSVGSRGDQETQYF. CDR3 coding DNA: TGTGCCAGCAGCGTAGGGTCCAGGGGGGATCAAGAGACCCAGTACTTC.